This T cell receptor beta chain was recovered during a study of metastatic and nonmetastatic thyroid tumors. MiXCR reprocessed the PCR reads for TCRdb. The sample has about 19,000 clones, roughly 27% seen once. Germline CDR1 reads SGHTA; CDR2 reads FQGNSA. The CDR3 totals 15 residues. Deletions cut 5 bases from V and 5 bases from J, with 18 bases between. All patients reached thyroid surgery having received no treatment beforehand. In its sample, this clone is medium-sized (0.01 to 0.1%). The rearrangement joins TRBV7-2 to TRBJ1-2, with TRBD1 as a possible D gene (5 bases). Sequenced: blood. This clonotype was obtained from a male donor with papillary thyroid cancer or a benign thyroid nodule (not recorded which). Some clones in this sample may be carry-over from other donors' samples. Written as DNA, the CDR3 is TGTGCCAGCAGCCCCCGGGGGGTCCACAGTTATGGCTACACCTTC. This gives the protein CASSPRGVHSYGYTF.